A selection of T cell receptor beta chains follows, all from one sample in a study of CD8 T cells in Susac syndrome. MiXCR, run by TCRdb on the immunoSEQ multiplex PCR reads, gives a single entry per CDR3 protein. The data show approximately 140,000 distinct CDR3 sequences, 94% seen once. Sequenced material: CD8+ T cells from PBMCs. Receptors were obtained from a human donor in good health. Both conserved end residues are part of each CDR3.

v_gene: TRBV6-2/TRBV6-3
j_gene: TRBJ2-1
CDR3aa: CASRTIRTSGEIGQFF

v_gene: TRBV18
j_gene: TRBJ2-7
CDR3aa: CASSPSTGASYEQYF

v_gene: TRBV27
j_gene: TRBJ2-7
CDR3aa: CASSWERSSYEQYF

v_gene: TRBV7-6
j_gene: TRBJ2-7
CDR3aa: CASSNPGRQYYEQYF

v_gene: TRBV6-5
j_gene: TRBJ2-3
CDR3aa: CASNSGLGADTQYF

v_gene: TRBV4-2
j_gene: TRBJ2-2
CDR3aa: CASSQGVSGFGGELFF

v_gene: TRBV27
j_gene: TRBJ2-7
CDR3aa: CASSLRAAYEQYF

v_gene: TRBV27
j_gene: TRBJ2-1
CDR3aa: CASRGLGRVYNEQFF

v_gene: TRBV4-3
j_gene: TRBJ2-7
CDR3aa: CASSQGTALPYEQYF

v_gene: TRBV12-3/TRBV12-4
j_gene: TRBJ2-7
CDR3aa: CASSRTLAGASYEQYF

v_gene: TRBV18
j_gene: TRBJ2-2
CDR3aa: CASSPDRGPNTGELFF

v_gene: TRBV12-3/TRBV12-4
j_gene: TRBJ2-1
CDR3aa: CASRLTSGDNEQFF

v_gene: TRBV3-1
j_gene: TRBJ2-5
CDR3aa: CASSPLRGETQYF

v_gene: TRBV14
j_gene: TRBJ2-5
CDR3aa: CASSQGTSGIETQYF

v_gene: TRBV7-2
j_gene: TRBJ1-2
CDR3aa: CASSELHPNYGYTF

v_gene: TRBV7-9
j_gene: TRBJ1-4
CDR3aa: CASSFGGGNEKLFF

v_gene: TRBV20-1
j_gene: TRBJ2-7
CDR3aa: CSANIGPGTQQYF

v_gene: TRBV7-6
j_gene: TRBJ1-5
CDR3aa: CASSLDGRLNQPQHF

v_gene: TRBV4-3
j_gene: TRBJ2-7
CDR3aa: CASSAGQAYEQYF

v_gene: TRBV12-3/TRBV12-4
j_gene: TRBJ2-7
CDR3aa: CASSDRQTYEQYF

v_gene: TRBV29-1
j_gene: TRBJ2-5
CDR3aa: CSVDTSGLETQYF

v_gene: TRBV4-3
j_gene: TRBJ2-7
CDR3aa: CASSQDLGGNSYEQYF

v_gene: TRBV6-5
j_gene: TRBJ2-1
CDR3aa: CASSLHRTSYNEQFF

v_gene: TRBV12-3/TRBV12-4
j_gene: TRBJ2-5
CDR3aa: CASSLSGGTEETQYF